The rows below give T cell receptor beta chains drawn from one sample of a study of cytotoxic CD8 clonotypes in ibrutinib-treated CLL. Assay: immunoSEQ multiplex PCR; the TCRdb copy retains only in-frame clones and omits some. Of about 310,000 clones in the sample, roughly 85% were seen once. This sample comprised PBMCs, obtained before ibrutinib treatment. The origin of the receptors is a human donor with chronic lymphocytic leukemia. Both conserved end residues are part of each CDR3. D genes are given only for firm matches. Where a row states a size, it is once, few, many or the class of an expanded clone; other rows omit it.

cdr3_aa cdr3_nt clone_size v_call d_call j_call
CASSQASGRSPYEQYF TGTGCCAGCAGCCAGGCTAGCGGGAGGTCACCCTACGAGCAGTACTTC once TRBV4-2 TRBD2 TRBJ2-7
CASSRPDRETYGYTF TGCGCCAGCAGCCGACCCGACAGGGAAACCTATGGCTACACCTTC - TRBV4-1 TRBD1 TRBJ1-2
CASSLAGRRETQYF TGCGCCAGCAGCTTGGCGGGGAGGCGGGAGACCCAGTACTTC once TRBV5-1 - TRBJ2-5
CASSLDGTSGRYYEQYF TGTGCCAGCAGCTTAGATGGGACTAGCGGGCGATACTACGAGCAGTACTTC few TRBV11-1 TRBD2 TRBJ2-7
CASTNRGTEDEQFF TGTGCCAGCACCAACAGGGGTACCGAGGATGAGCAGTTCTTC - TRBV6-5 TRBD1 TRBJ2-1
CAITSGSYEQYF TGTGCCATCACTAGCGGGAGTTACGAGCAGTACTTC - TRBV10-3 TRBD2 TRBJ2-7
CASSLGLAEVQFF TGCGCCAGCAGCCTGGGACTAGCGGAGGTCCAGTTCTTC - TRBV5-1 TRBD2 TRBJ2-1
CASSFQAGLYEQYF TGTGCCAGCAGCTTTCAAGCGGGACTCTACGAGCAGTACTTC few TRBV11-2 TRBD2 TRBJ2-7
CASTQGAVNSNQPQHF TGTGCCAGCACCCAGGGGGCTGTAAATAGCAATCAGCCCCAGCATTTT - TRBV28 TRBD1 TRBJ1-5
CASSVLGGLSVAFF TGCGCCAGCAGCGTCCTCGGGGGGCTTTCGGTAGCTTTCTTT - TRBV5-1 - TRBJ1-1
CASRVGETQYF TGTGCCAGCAGGGTTGGGGAGACCCAGTACTTC few TRBV25-1 - TRBJ2-5
CASSHFRGRGDDTQYF TGTGCCAGCAGCCATTTTAGGGGCAGGGGTGATGATACGCAGTATTTT - TRBV27 - TRBJ2-3
CASRPGTSGYEQYF TGTGCCAGCAGGCCCGGGACTAGCGGCTACGAGCAGTACTTC - TRBV27 TRBD2 TRBJ2-7
CASSGRGRFYEQYF TGTGCCAGCAGCGGCAGGGGGCGGTTCTACGAGCAGTACTTC - TRBV9 TRBD1 TRBJ2-7
CASSFTGVNEQFF TGTGCCAGCAGCTTCACAGGGGTCAATGAGCAGTTCTTC - TRBV5-6 TRBD1 TRBJ2-1
CASSLGLAGEVEQFF TGTGCCAGCAGCTTAGGCCTAGCGGGAGAGGTTGAGCAGTTCTTC - TRBV7-6 TRBD2 TRBJ2-1
CAWSRDSVTDTQYF TGTGCCTGGTCCCGGGACAGCGTCACAGATACGCAGTATTTT few TRBV30 TRBD1 TRBJ2-3
CASSYSGRSAEKLFF TGTGCCAGCAGTTACTCCGGTAGGAGTGCCGAAAAACTGTTTTTT - TRBV6-5 - TRBJ1-4
CASSHGQGVGYTF TGTGCCAGTAGTCACGGACAGGGGGTTGGCTACACCTTC - TRBV19 TRBD1 TRBJ1-2
CASKTGGPYNEQFF TGTGCCAGCAAAACTGGGGGTCCCTACAATGAGCAGTTCTTC - TRBV27 - TRBJ2-1
CASSRTGGYEQFF TGTGCCAGCAGTCGGACAGGAGGCTATGAGCAGTTCTTC - TRBV7-2 TRBD1 TRBJ2-1
CASSLSRTGPNYGYTF TGTGCCAGCAGTTTATCGAGGACAGGACCTAACTATGGCTACACCTTC - TRBV27 TRBD1 TRBJ1-2
CASSPLSLAGTYEQYF TGTGCCAGCAGTCCCCTATCACTAGCGGGGACTTACGAGCAGTACTTC once TRBV28 TRBD2 TRBJ2-7
CSVEPVMEQGLQRSAEAFF TGCAGCGTTGAACCCGTGATGGAACAGGGGCTCCAGCGGTCGGCTGAAGCTTTCTTT - TRBV29-1 TRBD1 TRBJ1-1
CSVERAGSTHYEQYF TGCAGCGTTGAGAGAGCCGGGAGTACCCACTACGAGCAGTACTTC - TRBV29-1 - TRBJ2-7
CASSTDWEGNEQFF TGTGCCAGCAGCACCGACTGGGAAGGCAATGAGCAGTTCTTC - TRBV9 - TRBJ2-1
CAISDPDRASYNEQFF TGTGCCATCAGTGATCCCGACAGGGCGTCCTACAATGAGCAGTTCTTC - TRBV10-3 TRBD1 TRBJ2-1
CASSHATSGSWAGAFKWSYNEQFF TGTGCCAGCAGCCACGCGACTAGCGGGAGCTGGGCGGGGGCTTTCAAGTGGTCCTACAATGAGCAGTTCTTC - TRBV13 TRBD2 TRBJ2-1
CASRQIGTSGSEQYF TGTGCCAGCAGACAAATCGGGACTAGCGGGAGCGAGCAGTACTTC - TRBV6-6 TRBD2 TRBJ2-7
CSVEAEETQYF TGCAGCGTTGAAGCAGAAGAGACCCAGTACTTC - TRBV29-1 - TRBJ2-5
CASSESRGLGANVLTF TGTGCCAGCAGTGAGTCCCGGGGCTTAGGGGCCAACGTCCTGACTTTC - TRBV6-1 - TRBJ2-6
CASTLQGASTEAFF TGTGCCAGCACCTTACAGGGGGCGTCCACTGAAGCTTTCTTT - TRBV2 TRBD1 TRBJ1-1
CSTISTSQYF TGCAGCACAATAAGTACCTCGCAGTATTTT - TRBV29-1 - TRBJ2-3
CASSLVSGLPTVETQYF TGTGCCAGCAGCTTAGTATCGGGACTGCCAACAGTGGAGACCCAGTACTTC - TRBV7-7 - TRBJ2-5
CASSPTGGAQYGYTF TGTGCCAGCAGCCCCACAGGGGGCGCTCAGTATGGCTACACCTTC - TRBV5-4 TRBD1 TRBJ1-2
CASSPPGSKNIQYF TGTGCCAGCAGCCCCCCGGGCTCCAAAAACATTCAGTACTTC - TRBV7-2 - TRBJ2-4
CASSLRLAHYTDTQYF TGCGCCAGCAGCCTGCGTCTAGCGCATTACACAGATACGCAGTATTTT - TRBV5-1 - TRBJ2-3
CAWSVRWGQVRTEAFF TGTGCCTGGAGTGTACGCTGGGGGCAAGTGAGGACTGAAGCTTTCTTT - TRBV30 - TRBJ1-1
CASAGHRGEYGYTF TGTGCCAGCGCTGGACACCGAGGAGAGTATGGCTACACCTTC once TRBV6-1 - TRBJ1-2
CASSRGQEESGYTF TGTGCCAGCAGCAGGGGACAGGAGGAGAGTGGCTACACCTTC - TRBV5-4 TRBD1 TRBJ1-2
CASSLVTGGANYGYTF TGTGCCAGCAGCTTAGTGACAGGGGGCGCGAACTATGGCTACACCTTC - TRBV7-9 TRBD1 TRBJ1-2
CASSSRTGRSGNTIYF TGTGCCAGCAGCTCCCGGACAGGGAGATCTGGAAACACCATATATTTT - TRBV7-9 TRBD1 TRBJ1-3
CAISEDKTFPEAFF TGTGCCATCAGTGAGGACAAGACCTTCCCTGAAGCTTTCTTT - TRBV10-3 - TRBJ1-1
CASSLTGYGYTF TGCGCCAGCAGCCTGACAGGGTATGGCTACACCTTC few TRBV4-1 TRBD1 TRBJ1-2
CATGPGRSGNTIYF TGTGCCACCGGGCCAGGGCGCTCTGGAAACACCATATATTTT once TRBV15 - TRBJ1-3
CASSGLLNEQFF TGCGCCAGCAGCGGACTCCTCAATGAGCAGTTCTTC few TRBV5-1 - TRBJ2-1
CASSYPGGNIQYF TGTGCCAGCAGTTACCCGGGTGGCAACATTCAGTACTTC - TRBV6-5 - TRBJ2-4
CASSRPGTGVAPYEQYF TGTGCCAGCTCACGTCCCGGGACAGGGGTCGCCCCCTACGAGCAGTACTTC - TRBV18 TRBD1 TRBJ2-7
CASSVRDLAPDEQYF TGTGCCAGCAGTGTCAGGGACCTCGCCCCTGACGAGCAGTACTTC - TRBV6-1 - TRBJ2-7
CADRGDKGETQYF TGTGCCGACAGGGGCGACAAGGGCGAGACCCAGTACTTC - TRBV6-5 TRBD1 TRBJ2-5
CASHSGPLMSYNEQFF TGTGCCAGCCATTCCGGACCCCTGATGTCCTACAATGAGCAGTTCTTC - TRBV11-2 - TRBJ2-1
CAWSRSGTGNTEAFF TGTGCCTGGAGTAGAAGCGGGACAGGAAACACTGAAGCTTTCTTT - TRBV30 TRBD1 TRBJ1-1
CASSLGLTSGADNEQFF TGTGCCAGCAGCTTAGGGCTAACTAGCGGGGCCGACAATGAGCAGTTCTTC - TRBV11-2 TRBD2 TRBJ2-1